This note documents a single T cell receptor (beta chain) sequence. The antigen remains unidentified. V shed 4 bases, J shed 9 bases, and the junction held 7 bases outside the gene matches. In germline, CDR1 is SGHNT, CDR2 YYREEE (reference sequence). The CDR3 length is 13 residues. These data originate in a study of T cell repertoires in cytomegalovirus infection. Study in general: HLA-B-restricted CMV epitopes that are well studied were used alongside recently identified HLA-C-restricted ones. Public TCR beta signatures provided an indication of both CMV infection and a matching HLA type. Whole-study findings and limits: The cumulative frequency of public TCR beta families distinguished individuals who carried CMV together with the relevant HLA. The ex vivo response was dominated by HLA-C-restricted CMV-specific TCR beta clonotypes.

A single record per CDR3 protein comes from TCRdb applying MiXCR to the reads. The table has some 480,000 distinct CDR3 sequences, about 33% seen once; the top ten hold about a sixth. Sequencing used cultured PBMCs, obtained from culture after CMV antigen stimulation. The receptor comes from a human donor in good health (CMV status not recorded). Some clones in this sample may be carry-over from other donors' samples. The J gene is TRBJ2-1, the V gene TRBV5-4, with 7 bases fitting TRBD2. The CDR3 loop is CASSTGGSAEQFF. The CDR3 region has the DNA TGTGCCAGCAGCACTGGCGGGAGTGCTGAGCAGTTCTTC.